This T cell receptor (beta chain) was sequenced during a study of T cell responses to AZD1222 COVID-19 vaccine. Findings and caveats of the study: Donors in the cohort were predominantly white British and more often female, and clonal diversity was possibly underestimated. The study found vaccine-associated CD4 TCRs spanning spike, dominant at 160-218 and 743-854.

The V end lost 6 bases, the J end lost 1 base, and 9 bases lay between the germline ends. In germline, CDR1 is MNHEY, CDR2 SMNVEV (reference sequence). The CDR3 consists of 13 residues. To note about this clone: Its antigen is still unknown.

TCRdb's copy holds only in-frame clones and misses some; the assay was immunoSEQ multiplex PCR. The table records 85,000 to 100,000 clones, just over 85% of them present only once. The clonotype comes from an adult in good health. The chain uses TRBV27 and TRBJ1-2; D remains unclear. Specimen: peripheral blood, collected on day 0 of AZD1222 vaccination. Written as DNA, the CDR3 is TGTGCCAGCAGGCTGGGTCTTAACTATGGCTACACCTTC. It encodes CASRLGLNYGYTF.